These 12 T cell receptor beta chains originate from one sample sequenced in a study of blood T cell repertoires in COVID-19 (dated by TCRdb to 2020 to 2022). The library was made by the immunoSEQ multiplex PCR assay. In its TCRdb copy, this immuneACCESS table keeps in-frame sequences only and misses some clones. Where compared with another copy, unresolved V genes explain less than half of these, and the others have no known cause. The sample data list roughly 250,000 clones, and 87% of these were observed just once. Just over 2.5% of the sample belongs to the ten largest clones. The source material was PBMCs or T cells enriched from blood (not recorded which). Receptor source: a woman aged 30 to 39 with acute COVID-19.

The V and J genes are TRBV27 and TRBJ2-1, with TRBD1 as a possible D gene (6 bases). Germline V gives CDR1 MNHEY, CDR2 SMNVEV (reference sequence). This CDR3 has 14 amino acids. Trimming left V 6 bases short and J 5 bases short, with 14 bases between. The CDR3 region is CASRNRDWDNEQFF. The CDR3 DNA follows: TGTGCCAGCAGGAACAGGGATTGGGACAATGAGCAGTTCTTC.

The chain is built from TRBV30 and TRBJ1-2; D call uncertain. Germline V gives CDR1 GTSNPN, CDR2 SVGIG (reference sequence). V lost 0 bases, J lost 1 base, and 12 bases lay in between. CDR3 length equals 15 residues. The CDR3 region is CAWSVGGGHNYGYTF. Here the CDR3 DNA reads TGTGCCTGGAGTGTGGGAGGAGGTCATAACTATGGCTACACCTTC.

The chain combines TRBV6-5 with TRBJ1-1, with D possibly being TRBD1 (6 bases). V dropped 6 bases and J dropped 4 bases, with 15 bases sitting between them. Germline V gene data show CDR1 as MNHEY and CDR2 as SVGAGI. The length of the CDR3 is 14 residues. This CDR3 is CASSRNRDFTEAFF. The CDR3 DNA reads as TGTGCCAGCAGCCGCAACAGGGATTTCACTGAAGCTTTCTTT.

This clone was recorded only once. The V call is TRBV4-2, the J call TRBJ2-7; 12 nucleotides align to TRBD2. J was trimmed by 5 bases and V by 4 bases; bases with no gene match: 12. Germline V CDR1 and CDR2: LGHNA, YNFKEQ. This CDR3 spans 17 amino acids. CDR3 DNA sequence: TGTGCCAGCAGCCGTGGACTAGCGGGGCCCGGGTCCAACGAGCAGTACTTC. This codes for CASSRGLAGPGSNEQYF.

The chain combines TRBV10-3 with TRBJ1-1; D is unresolved. CDR3 size: 12 residues. Per germline, CDR1 ENHRY and CDR2 SYGVKD. Trimming stripped 7 bases from V and 1 base from J, with 7 bases between. CDR3 coding DNA: TGTGCCATCACAGGAGGGAACACTGAAGCTTTCTTT. Protein sequence: CAITGGNTEAFF.

The chain uses TRBV2 and TRBJ1-4; D gene unclear. With 7 bases removed from V and 7 bases from J, the gap between germline ends came to 13 bases. Germline V gene sequence: CDR1 SNHLY, CDR2 FYNNEI. This CDR3 region has 13 residues. CDR3 sequence: CASIPGSGEKLFF. In DNA form, the CDR3 reads TGTGCCAGCATTCCCGGTAGTGGTGAAAAACTGTTTTTT.

The chain joins TRBV30 to TRBJ1-6; the D gene is possibly TRBD1 (5 bases). The length of the CDR3 is 14 residues. Germline V lookup: CDR1 GTSNPN, CDR2 SVGIG (reference sequence). V was pared by 0 bases and J by 9 bases, with 12 bases between. CDR3 in DNA: TGTGCCTGGAGTGTAGAGGCGGGGGGTTCACCCCTCCACTTT. Protein product: CAWSVEAGGSPLHF.

This clone was counted a single time. Additional DNA sequences in this sample encode the identical CDR3. The CDR3 region is CASSPPTSGGYNEQFF. CDR3 nucleotides: TGTGCCAGCAGCCCACCGACTAGCGGGGGATACAATGAGCAGTTCTTC. This chain uses TRBV3-1 (or the pseudogene TRBV3-2) with TRBJ2-1; 12 bases align to TRBD2. Germline trimming cut 4 bases from V and 4 bases from J; bases unmatched to any gene: 5. The CDR3 extends over 16 amino acids. Germline loops: CDR1 LGHDT, CDR2 YNNKEL (reference sequence).

The rearrangement links TRBV27 to TRBJ2-1, with 13 bases matching TRBD2. Germline V gene sequence: CDR1 MNHEY, CDR2 SMNVEV (reference sequence). This CDR3 spans 17 amino acids. J was trimmed by 9 bases and V by 3 bases; bases with no gene match: 11. CDR3 loop: CASSLWTSGGKGGEQFF. The DNA for the CDR3 is TGTGCCAGCAGTTTGTGGACTAGCGGGGGTAAGGGCGGTGAGCAGTTCTTC.

The genes are TRBV14 and TRBJ1-3; D gene unclear. V was pared by 0 bases and J by 8 bases, with 11 bases between. This CDR3 spans 14 amino acids. Germline V gives CDR1 SGHDN, CDR2 FVKESK. The CDR3 loop reads CASSQEWEAHTIYF. The CDR3 coding sequence is TGTGCCAGCAGCCAAGAGTGGGAGGCACACACCATATATTTT.

This chain links TRBV30 with TRBJ1-1; a weak D match, TRBD1 (5 bases). Trimming left V 0 bases short and J 1 base short, with 12 bases between. This CDR3 is built from 15 residues. From germline, CDR1 is GTSNPN and CDR2 SVGIG (reference sequence). CDR3 residues: CAWSVLGQGNTEAFF. The CDR3 DNA reads TGTGCCTGGAGTGTACTGGGGCAGGGGAACACTGAAGCTTTCTTT.

The chain combines TRBV7-9 with TRBJ2-5; 10 bases are shared with TRBD2. V shed 5 bases and J 7 bases; nucleotides not matched to a gene: 7. CDR1 and CDR2 (germline): SEHNR, FQNEAQ (reference sequence). The CDR3 contains 14 residues. The CDR3 is CASSRLAGAGTQYF. The CDR3 DNA is TGTGCCAGCAGCCGGCTAGCGGGGGCCGGGACCCAGTACTTC. The full variable domain, in which reference TRBV7-9 and TRBJ2-5 provide the parts outside the CDR3, is DTGVSQNPRHKITKRGQNVTFRCDPISEHNRLYWYRQTLGQGPEFLTYFQNEAQLEKSRLLSDRFSAERPKGSFSTLEIQRTEQGDSAMYLCASSRLAGAGTQYFGPGTRLLVL.